Listed below are T cell receptor beta chains from one sample, sequenced in a study of post-analysis software for immune sequencing data. TCRdb re-analysed the PCR reads in MiXCR, keeping a single row per CDR3 protein. The sample has about 820,000 distinct CDR3 sequences, about 53% seen once. The sample comprised blood. All receptors come from a girl between 10 and 17 years old with multiple sclerosis. CDR3s include the opening cysteine and the closing phenylalanine or tryptophan. The D gene is left open where the match is weak. Part of the rows lack a size; the others show once, few, many or a class for expanded clones.

CSARVNRGYGYTF	TGCAGTGCTAGAGTCAATCGGGGCTATGGCTACACCTTC	TRBJ1-2	TRBV20-1	-	-
CASSVRDTYTDTQYF	TGTGCCAGCAGCGTACGGGACACCTACACAGATACGCAGTATTTT	TRBJ2-3	TRBV9	-	-
CSATFPGSFRGDYGYTF	TGCAGTGCTACCTTTCCCGGGAGCTTTAGGGGGGACTATGGCTACACCTTC	TRBJ1-2	TRBV20-1	-	-
CSASPDSSMNTEAFF	TGCAGTGCTAGCCCAGACAGCTCCATGAACACTGAAGCTTTCTTT	TRBJ1-1	TRBV20-1	-	-
CASSTSGRAYEQYF	TGTGCCAGCAGCACCAGCGGGAGGGCCTACGAGCAGTACTTC	TRBJ2-7	TRBV7-9	TRBD2	-
CSARVVGLAGEPYNEQFF	TGCAGTGCTAGAGTTGTGGGACTAGCGGGAGAACCCTACAATGAGCAGTTCTTC	TRBJ2-1	TRBV20-1	TRBD2	-
CASSLSGTESLYEAFF	TGTGCCAGCAGTTTATCTGGGACAGAATCTTTATATGAAGCTTTCTTT	TRBJ1-1	TRBV27	TRBD1	-
CASHSLSSYEQYF	TGTGCCAGCCATTCCCTTAGCTCCTACGAGCAGTACTTC	TRBJ2-7	TRBV25-1	-	-
CASSFSGGSEQYF	TGTGCCAGCAGTTTCTCCGGGGGGAGTGAGCAGTACTTC	TRBJ2-4	TRBV27	TRBD2	-
CTSSSPGTSGRVRQFF	TGTACCAGCAGCTCACCCGGGACTAGCGGGCGGGTGAGGCAGTTCTTC	TRBJ2-1	TRBV11-2	TRBD2	-
CSARGPGGTEAFF	TGCAGTGCTAGAGGGCCGGGTGGCACTGAAGCTTTCTTT	TRBJ1-1	TRBV20-1	-	-
CSAREPGDQPQHF	TGCAGTGCTAGAGAGCCAGGGGATCAGCCCCAGCATTTT	TRBJ1-5	TRBV2	-	-
CSADGHGGETQYF	TGCAGCGCCGACGGACATGGGGGAGAGACCCAGTACTTC	TRBJ2-5	TRBV29-1	-	-
CASSSNLETQYF	TGTGCCAGCAGCTCCAATTTGGAGACCCAGTACTTC	TRBJ2-5	TRBV7-2	-	once
CASREYEQYF	TGTGCCAGCAGAGAGTACGAGCAGTACTTC	TRBJ2-7	TRBV6-6	-	-
CASSLGTGASGYTF	TGCGCCAGCAGCTTGGGGACAGGGGCATCGGGCTACACCTTC	TRBJ1-2	TRBV5-1	TRBD1	-
CASRGTSGSPSNEQYF	TGTGCCAGCAGGGGGACTAGCGGGAGCCCGAGCAACGAGCAGTACTTC	TRBJ2-7	TRBV7-9	TRBD2	few
CASSHQTVGVGDEQYF	TGTGCCAGCAGCCACCAGACAGTCGGGGTAGGGGACGAGCAGTACTTC	TRBJ2-7	TRBV6-5	-	once